The 3 T cell receptor beta chains given below trace back to one sample, sequenced in a study of blood T cell repertoires in COVID-19. Profiling relied on immunoSEQ multiplex PCR, and the TCRdb table lists in-frame clones only, not all of them. The sample carries about 170,000 clones, around 92% recorded once. The sequenced sample consisted of peripheral blood. The receptors come from a man in his thirties or forties with COVID-19, enrolled during active disease.

This sequence joins TRBV4-1 and TRBJ2-1; 7 bases map to TRBD2. With V trimmed by 1 base and J by 0 bases, 12 bases remained unmatched. This CDR3 is built from 19 residues. Germline V gene data show CDR1 as MGHRA and CDR2 as YSYEKL. Written as DNA, the CDR3 is TGCGCCAGCAGCCAAGTGGTAGGGGACTACACAAGCTCCTACAATGAGCAGTTCTTC. It codes for CASSQVVGDYTSSYNEQFF.

The chain uses TRBV11-2 and TRBJ1-1; 11 positions agree with TRBD1. V was clipped by 2 bases and J by 5 bases; unmatched bases: 7. The CDR3 loop spans 16 amino acids. The germline gives CDR1 SGHAT, CDR2 FQNNGV. The CDR3 spells CASSLLGQGAHTEAFF. CDR3 DNA: TGTGCCAGCAGCTTACTTGGACAGGGGGCTCATACTGAAGCTTTCTTT.

The chain employs TRBV24-1 and TRBJ1-2, with 7 bases identical to TRBD1. The trim removed 4 bases at V and 6 bases at J, leaving 10 bases unmatched. Germline CDR1 reads KGHDR; CDR2 reads SFDVKD. CDR3 length: 15 residues. CDR3 protein: CATSDPSGQTNGYTF. In DNA, the CDR3 is TGTGCCACCAGTGACCCGTCGGGACAGACTAATGGCTACACCTTC.